This T cell receptor (beta chain) came from a study of blood T cell repertoires in COVID-19. With 5 bases clipped from V and 1 base from J, the junction kept 1 base outside the gene matches. The length of the CDR3 is 13 residues. Germline CDR1 is LGHNT and CDR2 is FRNRAP. The data were produced by immunoSEQ multiplex PCR, yet TCRdb's version contains in-frame clones alone and is incomplete. Of over 150,000 clones listed, around nine tenths were seen once; the top ten hold roughly an eighth. Patients in Seattle were enrolled during active infection, then followed longitudinally. Input material: peripheral blood. The clonotype was recovered from a woman aged 70-85 years with COVID-19, enrolled during active disease. The chain couples TRBV12-5 to TRBJ2-5; 7 bases agree with TRBD1. In DNA form, the CDR3 reads TGTGCTAGTGGTGAGGGGGCCCAAGAGACCCAGTACTTC. This translates into CASGEGAQETQYF.